Listed below are T cell receptor beta chains from one sample, sequenced in a study of blood T cell repertoires in COVID-19. Clones were sequenced by immunoSEQ multiplex PCR, and TCRdb holds only the in-frame ones, with some missing. The sample yields 200,000 to 250,000 clones, approximately 86% seen once. Source material: peripheral blood. The origin of the receptors is a young man with active or convalescent COVID-19. Both conserved end residues are part of each CDR3. The D gene is left open where the match is weak. Not all rows give a size; the values are once, few, many and, for expanded clones, a class.

D	V	size	J	CDR3	DNA
-	TRBV6-5	-	TRBJ2-5	CASSSPRRARETQYF	TGTGCCAGCAGTTCACCGCGGAGGGCGAGGGAGACCCAGTACTTC
TRBD1	TRBV7-2	-	TRBJ2-1	CASSLGQVNEQFF	TGTGCCAGCAGCTTGGGACAGGTCAATGAGCAGTTCTTC
TRBD2	TRBV19	-	TRBJ2-2	CASNSGLAGVETGELFF	TGTGCCAGTAACTCGGGACTAGCGGGAGTAGAGACCGGGGAGCTGTTTTTT
-	TRBV4-2	-	TRBJ2-2	CASSQEARSYTGELFF	TGTGCCAGCAGCCAAGAGGCCAGGTCGTACACCGGGGAGCTGTTTTTT
TRBD2	TRBV4-1	-	TRBJ2-3	CASSQDPGTSGRKDTQYF	TGCGCCAGCAGCCAAGACCCTGGGACTAGCGGGAGGAAAGATACGCAGTATTTT
TRBD1	TRBV9	few	TRBJ2-7	CASSAAGTARYEQYF	TGTGCCAGCAGCGCCGCCGGGACAGCGCGCTACGAGCAGTACTTC
TRBD1	TRBV19	-	TRBJ2-1	CASRDRGGNEQFF	TGTGCCAGCCGGGACAGGGGTGGGAATGAGCAGTTCTTC
-	TRBV19	-	TRBJ2-1	CASSIASNEQFF	TGTGCCAGTAGTATAGCTAGCAATGAGCAGTTCTTC
-	TRBV3-1/TRBV3-2	-	TRBJ1-1	CASSQVGGDTEAFF	TGTGCCAGCAGCCAAGTCGGGGGTGACACTGAAGCTTTCTTT
TRBD2	TRBV28	once	TRBJ2-5	CASSLVGASGSGETQYF	TGTGCCAGCAGCTTAGTCGGGGCTAGCGGGAGTGGTGAGACCCAGTACTTC
-	TRBV28	-	TRBJ2-5	CASSLFSRSETQYF	TGTGCCAGCAGTTTATTCTCCAGGTCGGAGACCCAGTACTTC
TRBD2	TRBV19	-	TRBJ2-7	CASSAGRLAGARSFLRDEQYF	TGTGCCAGTAGTGCGGGGAGACTAGCGGGAGCCCGTTCATTTTTACGTGACGAGCAGTACTTC
TRBD1	TRBV27	-	TRBJ2-7	CASSLTGTGGYEQYF	TGTGCCAGCAGTTTGACCGGGACAGGGGGCTACGAGCAGTACTTC
-	TRBV7-6	-	TRBJ2-1	CASSLRPRGDIYNEQFF	TGTGCCAGCAGCTTACGGCCCCGCGGAGATATATACAATGAGCAGTTCTTC
-	TRBV24-1	-	TRBJ2-5	CATSDLDRDQETQYF	TGTGCCACCAGTGATTTAGACAGAGACCAAGAGACCCAGTACTTC
TRBD1	TRBV18	once	TRBJ1-6	CASSPPAGGNSPLHF	TGTGCCAGCTCACCACCCGCAGGGGGTAATTCACCCCTCCACTTT
TRBD2	TRBV27	-	TRBJ2-1	CASSLFPGTTTVDNEQFF	TGTGCCAGCAGTTTATTCCCCGGGACTACTACAGTCGACAATGAGCAGTTCTTC
TRBD1	TRBV5-5	-	TRBJ1-2	CASSLVVVAGGGYGYTF	TGTGCCAGCAGCTTGGTCGTCGTGGCAGGGGGTGGCTATGGCTACACCTTC
-	TRBV6-7	once	TRBJ1-3	CASSPAGVLPGNTIYF	TGTGCCAGCAGTCCAGCGGGGGTATTACCTGGAAACACCATATATTTT
-	TRBV6-1	-	TRBJ1-1	CASSESSRAFF	TGTGCCAGCAGTGAGTCTAGCCGAGCTTTCTTT
-	TRBV7-9	-	TRBJ2-3	CASSSNRQASTDTQYF	TGTGCCAGCAGCTCGAATCGACAAGCTAGCACAGATACGCAGTATTTT
-	TRBV6-5	few	TRBJ2-1	CASSSQGGGGNEQFF	TGTGCCAGCAGTTCGCAAGGGGGAGGGGGCAATGAGCAGTTCTTC
TRBD2	TRBV12-5	-	TRBJ2-7	CASGGSSGRPYEQYF	TGTGCTAGTGGGGGGAGCAGCGGGAGGCCCTACGAGCAGTACTTC
TRBD1	TRBV6-6	-	TRBJ1-2	CASSDTTGIYGYTF	TGTGCCAGCAGTGACACGACAGGGATCTATGGCTACACCTTC
TRBD1	TRBV7-2	-	TRBJ1-1	CASSLGGRGTEAFF	TGTGCCAGCAGCTTAGGCGGCAGGGGGACTGAAGCTTTCTTT
TRBD2	TRBV5-1	-	TRBJ2-2	CASTVSGRETGELFF	TGCGCCAGCACCGTAAGCGGGAGGGAGACCGGGGAGCTGTTTTTT